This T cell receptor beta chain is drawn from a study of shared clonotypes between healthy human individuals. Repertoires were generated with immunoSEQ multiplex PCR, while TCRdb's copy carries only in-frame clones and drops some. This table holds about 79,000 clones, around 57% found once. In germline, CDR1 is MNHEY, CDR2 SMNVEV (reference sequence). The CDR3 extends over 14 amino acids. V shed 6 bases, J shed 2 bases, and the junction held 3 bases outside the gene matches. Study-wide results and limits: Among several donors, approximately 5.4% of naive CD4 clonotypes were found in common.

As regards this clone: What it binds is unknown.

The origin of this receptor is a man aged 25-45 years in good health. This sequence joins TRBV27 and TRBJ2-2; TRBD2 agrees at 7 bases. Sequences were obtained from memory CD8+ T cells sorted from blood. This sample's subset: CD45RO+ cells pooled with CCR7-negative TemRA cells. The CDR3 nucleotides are TGTGCCAGCAGCGGGACTACAAACACCGGGGAGCTGTTTTTT. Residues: CASSGTTNTGELFF.